This T cell receptor beta chain was captured in a study of OX40 agonist ivuxolimab in advanced cancers. For the study at large: As their treatment, patients were administered ivuxolimab, an agonistic anti-OX40 (CD134) antibody. Prior anti-PD-1, anti-PD-L1 or anti-CTLA-4 therapy did not bar entry, and roughly 40% had some. With a range of roughly 20 to 79, age averaged roughly 60 years, and 75% to 90% were male.

Clones were read by immunoSEQ multiplex PCR, and TCRdb kept only the in-frame ones, dropping some. The sample contains 11,000 to 15,000 clones, more than 75% of which appear only once. Germline V gene lookup returns CDR1 LGHNA and CDR2 YNFKEQ. The CDR3 sequence is 19 residues long. V trimming: 0 bases; J trimming: 6 bases; junction bases outside the gene matches: 14. At baseline, cycle 4 day 1, and cycle 7 day 1, blood was sampled. Sequenced here: CD4+ or CD8+ T cells sorted from blood, sampled in a trial of the OX40 agonist ivuxolimab. The sequence derives from an adult with an advanced solid tumor such as melanoma, head and neck, liver or kidney cancer. The chain uses TRBV4-2 and TRBJ2-1, with 10 bases lining up with TRBD2. In nucleotides, the CDR3 is TGTGCCAGCAGCCAAGATTACCCGGGGACTAGCGTGCTCTCCAATGAGCAGTTCTTC. Translation gives CASSQDYPGTSVLSNEQFF.